Each of the 26 T cell receptor beta chains below was sequenced from the same sample in a study of blood T cell repertoires in COVID-19. The protocol was immunoSEQ multiplex PCR, while the TCRdb copy is restricted to in-frame clones and leaves out a portion. This sample has over 200,000 clones, with about 86% found just once. The source material was peripheral blood. All receptors derive from a man older than 75 with acute or convalescent COVID-19.

The chain couples TRBV7-3 to TRBJ2-6, with 8 bases matching TRBD2. The CDR3 is 17 amino acids. In germline, CDR1 is SGHTA, CDR2 FQGTGA. V lost 1 base, J lost 0 bases, and 2 bases stayed unmatched. The CDR3 loop reads CASSLRGTSSGANVLTF. CDR3 nucleotide sequence: TGTGCCAGCAGCTTAAGGGGGACTAGCTCTGGGGCCAACGTCCTGACTTTC.

The J gene is TRBJ2-3, the V gene TRBV12-5; D might be TRBD2 (6 bases). V was clipped by 2 bases and J by 1 base, with 13 bases between them. The germline CDR1 and CDR2 sequences are LGHNT and FRNRAP. The CDR3 consists of 16 residues. CDR3 protein: CASGLWAGTGTDTQYF. The CDR3 nucleotides are TGTGCTAGTGGTTTGTGGGCGGGAACCGGCACAGATACGCAGTATTTT.

The genes are TRBV18 and TRBJ1-2, with D perhaps TRBD1 (6 bases). The CDR3 runs 16 residues. Germline CDR1 is KGHSH and CDR2 is LQKENI. The ends were cut back, 3 bases at V and 2 bases at J, with 16 bases in the middle. CDR3: CASSPFTAGTNYGYTF. As DNA, the CDR3 is TGTGCCAGCTCACCCTTTACGGCCGGGACAAACTATGGCTACACCTTC.

A single count supports this clone. The rearrangement joins TRBV11-2 to TRBJ2-2; D is ambiguous. The CDR3 spans 15 residues. Germline assignment: CDR1 SGHAT and CDR2 FQNNGV. Trimming removed 5 bases at V and 4 bases at J, with 14 bases between. The CDR3 region is CASSLLFVSTGELFF. CDR3 sequence (DNA): TGTGCCAGCAGCCTCCTCTTTGTGAGCACCGGGGAGCTGTTTTTT. The full variable domain, completed using reference TRBV11-2 and TRBJ2-2, is EAGVAQSPRYKIIEKRQSVAFWCNPISGHATLYWYQQILGQGPKLLIQFQNNGVVDDSQLPKDRFSAERLKGVDSTLKIQPAKLEDSAVYLCASSLLFVSTGELFFGEGSRLTVL.

This clone was found a few times. CDR3 in amino acids: CASSFGQGGNYGYTF. The CDR3 region has the DNA TGCGCCAGCAGCTTTGGACAGGGTGGAAACTATGGCTACACCTTC. V and J are TRBV5-1 and TRBJ1-2; TRBD1 matches at 8 bases. This CDR3 comprises 15 residues. CDR1 SGHRS and CDR2 YFSETQ come from the germline V gene. V lost 2 bases, J lost 2 bases, and 5 bases stayed unmatched.

The chain couples TRBV6-5 to TRBJ1-6; D gene unclear. The V end was cut by 6 bases, the J end by 5 bases, with 8 bases between. CDR3 length: 13 residues. The germline gives CDR1 MNHEY, CDR2 SVGAGI. The CDR3 DNA is TGTGCCAGCAGGGCGGAGAATAATTCACCCCTCCACTTT. Protein product: CASRAENNSPLHF.

This clone has a handful of counts. The J gene is TRBJ2-5, the V gene TRBV5-1; 11 nucleotides agree with TRBD2. The length of the CDR3 is 16 residues. V trimming: 4 bases; J trimming: 4 bases; junction bases outside the gene matches: 9. Germline V lookup: CDR1 SGHRS, CDR2 YFSETQ. The CDR3 loop is CASSPSLAGVGETQYF. CDR3 nucleotide sequence: TGCGCCAGCAGCCCATCACTAGCGGGAGTAGGAGAGACCCAGTACTTC.

This chain links TRBV5-1 with TRBJ2-1, with 8 bases aligning to TRBD2. The trim removed 0 bases at V and 7 bases at J, leaving 6 bases unmatched. The CDR3 extends over 15 amino acids. The germline gives CDR1 SGHRS, CDR2 YFSETQ. For the CDR3, the DNA is TGCGCCAGCAGCTTGGCCGGGACTAGAGGTAATGAGCAGTTCTTC. Translation gives CASSLAGTRGNEQFF. Complete variable domain (other parts from reference TRBV5-1 and TRBJ2-1): KAGVTQTPRYLIKTRGQQVTLSCSPISGHRSVSWYQQTPGQGLQFLFEYFSETQRNKGNFPGRFSGRQFSNSRSEMNVSTLELGDSALYLCASSLAGTRGNEQFFGPGTRLTVL.

This chain joins TRBV6-1 and TRBJ2-3; D is uncertain. Trimming removed 2 bases at V and 7 bases at J, with 13 bases between. The germline gives CDR1 MNHNS, CDR2 SASEGT. The CDR3 loop spans 14 amino acids. For the CDR3, the DNA is TGTGCCAGCAGTGAATCACTGATCCTAAATACGCAGTATTTT. The encoded protein is CASSESLILNTQYF.

The chain joins TRBV6-5 to TRBJ1-1; 8 nucleotides match TRBD1. V shed 4 bases and J 5 bases; nucleotides not matched to a gene: 6. CDR1 is MNHEY, CDR2 SVGAGI, per germline. The CDR3 has 14 amino acids. CDR3 nucleotide sequence: TGTGCCAGCAGTTTAGACAGGGGAAGGACTGAAGCTTTCTTT. Protein: CASSLDRGRTEAFF.

The gene calls are TRBV10-3 and TRBJ2-2, with 8 bases lining up with TRBD2. The junction had 14 bases not matched to a gene; V was cut back by 0 bases and J by 5 bases. The germline V gene has CDR1 ENHRY and CDR2 SYGVKD. The length of the CDR3 is 19 residues. CDR3 in amino acids: CAISESRSGGHSGTGELFF. The DNA of the CDR3 is TGTGCCATCAGTGAGTCTCGCAGCGGGGGACATTCAGGGACCGGGGAGCTGTTTTTT.

A few counts support this clone. The V and J genes are TRBV10-3 and TRBJ2-2, with 11 bases fitting TRBD2. CDR1 and CDR2 (germline): ENHRY, SYGVKD. The CDR3 runs to 17 residues. With V trimmed by 4 bases and J by 5 bases, 9 bases remained unmatched. CDR3 residues: CAISALAGGLLTGELFF. Here the CDR3 DNA reads TGTGCCATCAGTGCGCTAGCGGGGGGCCTTTTGACCGGGGAGCTGTTTTTT.

The CDR3 DNA is TGTGCCAGCAGCCTAGGACAGGGAGTTAAGGCTTTCTTT. Translated, it gives CASSLGQGVKAFF. The chain has TRBV6-5 and TRBJ1-1, with 8 bases lining up with TRBD1. The CDR3 totals 13 residues. Trimming removed 6 bases from V and 11 bases from J; junction bases left unmatched: 11. Per germline, CDR1 MNHEY and CDR2 SVGAGI.

The rearrangement uses TRBV7-2 and TRBJ2-7; 7 nucleotides match TRBD2. The CDR3 is made up of 15 amino acids. Germline-derived CDR1 and CDR2 are SGHTA and FQGNSA. With V trimmed by 5 bases and J by 2 bases, 9 bases remained unmatched. The CDR3 reads CASSERAGSPYEQYF. The CDR3, as DNA: TGTGCCAGCAGCGAACGAGCGGGGAGCCCCTACGAGCAGTACTTC. The entire variable domain, with the rest obtained from reference TRBV7-2 and TRBJ2-7, is as follows: GAGVSQSPSNKVTEKGKDVELRCDPISGHTALYWYRQSLGQGLEFLIYFQGNSAPDKSGLPSDRFSAERTGGSVSTLTIQRTQQEDSAVYLCASSERAGSPYEQYFGPGTRLTVT.

This clone was counted between two and nine times. The chain combines TRBV6-1 with TRBJ2-5, with D maybe TRBD1 (6 bases). The length of the CDR3 is 13 residues. CDR1 MNHNS and CDR2 SASEGT come from the germline V gene. Trimming pared 1 base from V and 4 bases from J, leaving 7 bases between. The CDR3 bases are TGTGCCAGCAGTGAAGGGGGGCGAGAGACCCAGTACTTC. This sequence encodes CASSEGGRETQYF.

The chain carries TRBV5-4 and TRBJ2-1, with 7 bases that match TRBD2. Looked up from germline, CDR1 is SGHNT and CDR2 is YYREEE (reference sequence). Losses at the gene ends were 2 bases for V and 4 bases for J; bases not matched to a gene: 6. The CDR3 consists of 15 residues. The CDR3 here is CASSFRLAAYNEQFF. As DNA, the CDR3 is TGTGCCAGCAGCTTTCGGCTAGCGGCATACAATGAGCAGTTCTTC.

CDR3 in amino acids: CASRADRGDEKLFF. As DNA, the CDR3 is TGTGCCAGCAGGGCGGACAGGGGGGACGAAAAACTGTTTTTT. The V gene is TRBV21-1, the J gene TRBJ1-4; the table's D call of TRBD1 was not tested on the DNA. TRBV21-1 is a pseudogene segment. This CDR3 region has 14 residues.

J is TRBJ1-1 and V is TRBV19, with 8 positions matching TRBD1. The germline V gene has CDR1 LNHDA and CDR2 SQIVND (reference sequence). V gave up 7 bases and J gave up 0 bases; unmatched junction bases: 4. The CDR3 runs to 14 residues. The CDR3 sequence is CASKTTGVNTEAFF. The CDR3 DNA reads TGTGCCAGTAAAACGACAGGGGTGAACACTGAAGCTTTCTTT.

The V call is TRBV4-1, the J call TRBJ1-2; 8 bases are a match to TRBD1. V lost 4 bases to trimming and J lost 8 bases; unmatched junction nucleotides: 9. Per germline, CDR1 MGHRA and CDR2 YSYEKL. The CDR3 contains 14 residues. This chain's CDR3 is CASSRLTGVWGYTF. DNA of the CDR3: TGCGCCAGCAGCCGCCTGACAGGGGTCTGGGGCTACACCTTC.

J is TRBJ1-2 and V is TRBV7-8; a weak D match, TRBD1 (5 bases). Germline CDR1 reads SGHVS; CDR2 reads FQNEAQ. The CDR3 covers 13 residues. Trimming pared 4 bases from V and 8 bases from J, leaving 14 bases between. The CDR3, as DNA: TGTGCCAGCAGCTCGGGACTACGCTCAGGCTACACCTTC. Protein product: CASSSGLRSGYTF.

This rearrangement joins TRBV2 to TRBJ1-4; the D gene is possibly TRBD1 (5 bases). Germline-derived CDR1 and CDR2 are SNHLY and FYNNEI. V lost 6 bases, J lost 7 bases, and 15 bases lay in between. This CDR3 region has 14 residues. The CDR3 sequence is CASRAWGMGEKLFF. The CDR3 DNA is TGTGCCAGCAGGGCCTGGGGCATGGGTGAAAAACTGTTTTTT.

This chain links TRBV7-9 with TRBJ1-5; 7 nucleotides agree with TRBD1. J was trimmed by 3 bases and V by 5 bases; bases with no gene match: 4. Looked up from germline, CDR1 is SEHNR and CDR2 is FQNEAQ (reference sequence). The CDR3 is 14 amino acids. CDR3 loop: CASSRTGLNQPQHF. For the CDR3, the DNA is TGTGCCAGCAGCCGGACAGGACTCAATCAGCCCCAGCATTTT.

The chain is built from TRBV10-3 and TRBJ2-2; 10 bases are shared with TRBD1. Germline V gives CDR1 ENHRY, CDR2 SYGVKD. CDR3 length equals 16 residues. Trimming took 3 bases from V and 6 from J; bases not matched to a gene: 7. The CDR3 DNA is TGTGCCATCAGTGAAAATCGACAGGGGGCGGCCGGGGAGCTGTTTTTT. This gives the protein CAISENRQGAAGELFF.

This rearrangement joins TRBV2 to TRBJ2-5; D gene uncertain. Germline loops: CDR1 SNHLY, CDR2 FYNNEI. The CDR3 extends over 12 amino acids. With 7 bases removed from V and 2 bases from J, the gap between germline ends came to 8 bases. The CDR3 spells CASKNTQETQYF. The CDR3 coding sequence is TGTGCCAGCAAAAACACGCAAGAGACCCAGTACTTC. The whole variable domain, filled in from reference TRBV2 and TRBJ2-5, reads EPEVTQTPSHQVTQMGQEVILRCVPISNHLYFYWYRQILGQKVEFLVSFYNNEISEKSEIFDDQFSVERPDGSNFTLKIRSTKLEDSAMYFCASKNTQETQYFGPGTRLLVL.

The rearrangement links TRBV18 to TRBJ2-1; unclear D gene. The germline V gene encodes CDR1 KGHSH and CDR2 LQKENI. The length of the CDR3 is 17 residues. Trimming took off 4 bases at V and 0 bases at J, with 16 bases between the two ends. Written as DNA, the CDR3 is TGTGCCAGCTCACTCATGCAGGCAGCCAGCTCCTACAATGAGCAGTTCTTC. Translation: CASSLMQAASSYNEQFF.

The J gene is TRBJ1-2, the V gene TRBV6-5; possible D gene TRBD1, 6 bases. The V and J ends lost 4 bases and 4 bases respectively, with 19 bases between them. This CDR3 is 16 amino acids long. Germline CDR1 and CDR2: MNHEY and SVGAGI. The CDR3, as DNA: TGTGCCAGCAGTTCGAAGACAGGATATGAGGGCTATGGCTACACCTTC. Translating it yields CASSSKTGYEGYGYTF.